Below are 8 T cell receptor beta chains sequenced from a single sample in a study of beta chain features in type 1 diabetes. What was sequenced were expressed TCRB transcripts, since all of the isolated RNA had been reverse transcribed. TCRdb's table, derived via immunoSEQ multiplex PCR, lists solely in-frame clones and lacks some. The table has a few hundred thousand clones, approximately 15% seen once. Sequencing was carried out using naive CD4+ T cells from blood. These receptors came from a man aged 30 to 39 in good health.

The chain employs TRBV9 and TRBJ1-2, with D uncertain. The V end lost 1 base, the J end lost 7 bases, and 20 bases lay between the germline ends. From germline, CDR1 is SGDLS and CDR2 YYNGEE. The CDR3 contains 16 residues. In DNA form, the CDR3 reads TGTGCCAGCAGCGTACCCCTGGCGAGGCGGCGCGGTGGCTACACCTTC. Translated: CASSVPLARRRGGYTF. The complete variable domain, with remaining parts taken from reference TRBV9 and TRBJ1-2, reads DSGVTQTPKHLITATGQRVTLRCSPRSGDLSVYWYQQSLDQGLQFLIQYYNGEERAKGNILERFSAQQFPDLHSELNLSSLELGDSALYFCASSVPLARRRGGYTFGSGTRLTVV.

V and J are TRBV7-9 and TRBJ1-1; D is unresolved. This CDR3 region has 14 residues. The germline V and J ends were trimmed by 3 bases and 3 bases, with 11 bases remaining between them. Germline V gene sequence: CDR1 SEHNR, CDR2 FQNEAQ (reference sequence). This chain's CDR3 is CASSFPKRDTEAFF. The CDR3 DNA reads TGTGCCAGCAGCTTCCCCAAAAGGGACACTGAAGCTTTCTTT.

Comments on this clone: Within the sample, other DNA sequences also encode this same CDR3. The CDR3 bases are TGTGCCAGCAGCTTGACAGCTTCCTACAATGAGCAGTTCTTC. This translates into CASSLTASYNEQFF. The rearrangement links TRBV7-9 to TRBJ2-1; perhaps TRBD1 as D (5 bases). CDR1 SEHNR and CDR2 FQNEAQ come from the germline V gene (reference sequence). The CDR3 extends over 14 amino acids. V was shortened by 3 bases and J by 1 base, with 7 bases between the two germline ends. The variable domain in full, completed from reference TRBV7-9 and TRBJ2-1, reads DTGVSQNPRHKITKRGQNVTFRCDPISEHNRLYWYRQTLGQGPEFLTYFQNEAQLEKSRLLSDRFSAERPKGSFSTLEIQRTEQGDSAMYLCASSLTASYNEQFFGPGTRLTVL.

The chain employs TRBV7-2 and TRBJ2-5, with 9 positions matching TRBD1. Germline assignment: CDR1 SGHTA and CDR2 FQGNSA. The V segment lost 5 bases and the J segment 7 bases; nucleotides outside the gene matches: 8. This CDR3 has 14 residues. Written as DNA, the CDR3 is TGTGCCAGCAGCACAGGGGGCGCCGCCGGGACCCAGTACTTC. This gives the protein CASSTGGAAGTQYF. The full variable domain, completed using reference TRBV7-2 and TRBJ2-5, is GAGVSQSPSNKVTEKGKDVELRCDPISGHTALYWYRQSLGQGLEFLIYFQGNSAPDKSGLPSDRFSAERTGGSVSTLTIQRTQQEDSAVYLCASSTGGAAGTQYFGPGTRLLVL.

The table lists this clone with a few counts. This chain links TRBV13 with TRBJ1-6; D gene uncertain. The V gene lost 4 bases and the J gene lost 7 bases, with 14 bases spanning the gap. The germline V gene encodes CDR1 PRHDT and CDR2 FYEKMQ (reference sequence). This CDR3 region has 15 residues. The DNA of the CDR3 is TGTGCCAGCAGCTGGAGGGAGGTTTGGAATTCACCCCTCCACTTT. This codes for CASSWREVWNSPLHF.

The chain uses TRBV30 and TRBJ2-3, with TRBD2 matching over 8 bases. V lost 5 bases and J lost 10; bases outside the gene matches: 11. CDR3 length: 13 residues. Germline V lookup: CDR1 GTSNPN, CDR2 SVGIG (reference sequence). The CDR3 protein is CAWARPGREAQYF. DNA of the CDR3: TGTGCCTGGGCACGCCCTGGGCGGGAGGCGCAGTATTTT.

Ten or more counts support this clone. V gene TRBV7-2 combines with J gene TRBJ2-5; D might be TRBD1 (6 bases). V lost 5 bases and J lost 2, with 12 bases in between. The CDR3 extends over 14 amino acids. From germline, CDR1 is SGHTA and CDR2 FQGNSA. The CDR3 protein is CASSPTGEQETQYF. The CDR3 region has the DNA TGTGCCAGCAGCCCGACAGGCGAACAAGAGACCCAGTACTTC.

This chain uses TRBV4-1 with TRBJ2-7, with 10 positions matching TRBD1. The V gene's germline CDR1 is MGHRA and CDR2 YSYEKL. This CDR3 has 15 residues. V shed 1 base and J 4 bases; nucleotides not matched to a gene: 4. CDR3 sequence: CASSQGDRGLYEQYF. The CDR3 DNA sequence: TGCGCCAGCAGCCAAGGGGACAGGGGACTATACGAGCAGTACTTC.